The rows below give T cell receptor beta chains drawn from one sample of a study of blood T cell repertoires in COVID-19. This table comes from immunoSEQ multiplex PCR, and its TCRdb copy is limited to in-frame clones, with some not included. The top ten clones hold 3% to 3.5% of a sample with about 490,000 clones, approximately 83% of them seen once. The sequenced material came from peripheral blood. Every receptor here comes from a human donor in a cohort sampled during active COVID-19. CDR3s include the opening cysteine and the closing phenylalanine or tryptophan. A D gene is named only where the DNA matches it firmly. Only some rows state a clone size, as once, few, many or a class for expanded clones.

>NA|TRBD1|TRBV10-3|TRBJ1-4
CAISAGTGEEKLFF
TGTGCCATCAGTGCAGGGACAGGGGAAGAAAAACTGTTTTTT
>NA|TRBD1|TRBV5-1|TRBJ2-1
CASEGQGVVEQFF
TGCGCCAGCGAAGGACAGGGGGTTGTGGAGCAGTTCTTC
>NA|TRBD1|TRBV19|TRBJ2-2
CASSTNRDRGLDTGELFF
TGTGCCAGTAGTACCAACCGGGACAGGGGGTTGGACACCGGGGAGCTGTTTTTT
>NA|NA|TRBV3-1/TRBV3-2|TRBJ1-2
CASSPQGYYGYTF
TGTGCCAGCAGCCCACAGGGCTATTATGGCTACACCTTC
>NA|NA|TRBV11-2|TRBJ1-5
CASSLGGGQGYSNQPQHF
TGTGCCAGCAGCTTGGGGGGGGGCCAGGGCTATAGCAATCAGCCCCAGCATTTT
>NA|TRBD1|TRBV28|TRBJ2-1
CASRPQGTGLQFF
TGTGCCAGCAGGCCTCAAGGGACAGGACTGCAGTTCTTC
>NA|TRBD2|TRBV4-1|TRBJ2-1
CASSQDRASGLNEQFF
TGCGCCAGCAGCCAAGATAGGGCTAGCGGGCTTAATGAGCAGTTCTTC
>few|TRBD1|TRBV10-3|TRBJ1-2
CAISRTGEGYTF
TGTGCCATCAGCCGGACAGGGGAAGGCTACACCTTC
>few|NA|TRBV7-3|TRBJ1-6
CASSLMSGNSPLHF
TGTGCCAGCAGCTTAATGTCAGGCAATTCACCCCTCCACTTT
>NA|TRBD2|TRBV30|TRBJ2-3
CARGRREATDTQYF
TGTGCCCGCGGTCGGCGGGAGGCAACAGATACGCAGTATTTT
>NA|TRBD2|TRBV5-8|TRBJ2-1
CASSLFIRASGNHNEQFF
TGTGCCAGCAGCTTGTTCATCCGGGCTAGCGGGAACCACAATGAGCAGTTCTTC
>NA|TRBD1|TRBV19|TRBJ1-2
CASTSRDRGGYTF
TGTGCCAGTACCTCCCGAGACAGGGGTGGCTACACCTTC
>NA|TRBD2|TRBV19|TRBJ2-1
CASSTGPGLAGNEQFF
TGTGCCAGTAGTACGGGTCCCGGGCTAGCGGGTAATGAGCAGTTCTTC
>once|NA|TRBV7-9|TRBJ1-2
CASSFSETGSGGYTF
TGTGCCAGCAGCTTCTCTGAAACAGGGTCTGGAGGCTACACCTTC
>NA|NA|TRBV2|TRBJ1-5
CASSRSGQKNQPQHF
TGTGCCAGCAGTCGTTCGGGACAAAAAAATCAGCCCCAGCATTTT
>NA|NA|TRBV19|TRBJ1-5
CASRDRASNQPQHF
TGTGCCAGTCGGGATAGGGCAAGCAATCAGCCCCAGCATTTT
>NA|NA|TRBV12-3/TRBV12-4|TRBJ1-5
CASSLRAPQHF
TGTGCCAGCAGTTTGAGAGCGCCCCAGCATTTT
>few|NA|TRBV27|TRBJ1-1
CASAEGVDTEAFF
TGTGCCAGCGCTGAAGGGGTTGACACTGAAGCTTTCTTT
>NA|NA|TRBV9|TRBJ1-5
CASSVRPEGGQPQHF
TGTGCCAGCAGCGTTAGACCAGAGGGTGGCCAGCCCCAGCATTTT
>NA|TRBD1|TRBV19|TRBJ2-1
CASSIGGSYHNEQFF
TGTGCCAGTAGCATAGGGGGCAGCTACCACAATGAGCAGTTCTTC
>NA|NA|TRBV3-1/TRBV3-2|TRBJ2-7
CASSQGQGGSYEQYF
TGTGCCAGCAGCCAAGGGCAGGGTGGCTCCTACGAGCAGTACTTC
>NA|NA|TRBV14|TRBJ2-3
CASSQDRYYFTDTQYF
TGTGCCAGCAGCCAAGATCGGTACTACTTCACAGATACGCAGTATTTT
>NA|TRBD1|TRBV4-2|TRBJ1-1
CASSQETGWNTEAFF
TGTGCCAGCAGCCAAGAGACAGGGTGGAACACTGAAGCTTTCTTT
>once|TRBD2|TRBV5-6|TRBJ2-5
CASSSSGSGTQYF
TGTGCCAGCAGCTCTAGCGGGAGCGGGACCCAGTACTTC
>once|NA|TRBV6-5|TRBJ2-7
CASSYAARATYEQYF
TGTGCCAGCAGTTACGCGGCCAGGGCTACCTACGAGCAGTACTTC
>NA|NA|TRBV7-2|TRBJ1-2
CASSLKQDIGYGYTF
TGTGCCAGCAGCTTAAAGCAGGACATTGGCTATGGCTACACCTTC
>NA|NA|TRBV2|TRBJ1-2
CASRGSSIYGYTF
TGTGCCAGCAGGGGGAGTAGCATCTATGGCTACACCTTC
>NA|NA|TRBV28|TRBJ2-3
CASLRTLGAADTQYF
TGTGCCAGCCTTCGGACGCTGGGGGCGGCAGATACGCAGTATTTT
>NA|TRBD1|TRBV2|TRBJ1-3
CASSNRGSSIYF
TGTGCCAGCAGTAACAGGGGCTCATCCATATATTTT
>NA|TRBD1|TRBV7-9|TRBJ1-5
CASSPGTANQPQHF
TGTGCCAGCAGCCCCGGGACAGCGAATCAGCCCCAGCATTTT
>NA|TRBD1|TRBV10-3|TRBJ2-1
CAISESGQGHNEQFF
TGTGCCATCAGTGAGTCGGGACAGGGTCACAATGAGCAGTTCTTC
>once|NA|TRBV30|TRBJ2-1
CAWSVRPSSYNEQFF
TGTGCCTGGAGTGTTCGGCCTAGCTCCTACAATGAGCAGTTCTTC
>NA|NA|TRBV7-2|TRBJ1-2
CASRSPSSNYGYTF
TGTGCCAGCAGATCCCCTAGCAGCAACTATGGCTACACCTTC
>NA|NA|TRBV6-6|TRBJ2-3
CASSYSAQGGTQYF
TGTGCCAGCAGTTACTCTGCCCAGGGCGGTACGCAGTATTTT
>NA|NA|TRBV5-5|TRBJ2-3
CASSLRRGRADTQYF
TGTGCCAGCAGCTTGAGGCGCGGGCGCGCAGATACGCAGTATTTT
>NA|TRBD2|TRBV24-1|TRBJ2-1
CATSAGLAGVGRSYNEQFF
TGTGCCACCAGTGCTGGACTAGCGGGAGTTGGAAGATCCTACAATGAGCAGTTCTTC
>NA|NA|TRBV5-4|TRBJ2-1
CASSLQDNEQFF
TGTGCCAGCAGCTTGCAGGACAATGAGCAGTTCTTC
>NA|NA|TRBV28|TRBJ2-5
CASSFSRPRPTQYF
TGTGCCAGCAGTTTCTCGAGGCCCCGCCCGACCCAGTACTTC
>NA|TRBD1|TRBV19|TRBJ1-1
CASSGQGRTEAFF
TGTGCCAGTTCAGGACAGGGGAGAACTGAAGCTTTCTTT
>NA|NA|TRBV18|TRBJ1-1
CASSPERNTEAFF
TGTGCCAGCTCACCGGAGAGAAACACTGAAGCTTTCTTT
>NA|TRBD1|TRBV7-9|TRBJ2-1
CASSYDRVRDEQFF
TGTGCCAGCAGCTATGACAGGGTCAGGGATGAGCAGTTCTTC
>few|NA|TRBV11-3|TRBJ2-1
CASSLGGGIYNEQFF
TGTGCCAGCAGCTTAGGAGGCGGGATTTACAATGAGCAGTTCTTC
>NA|NA|TRBV28|TRBJ1-2
CASSSGASFNYGYTF
TGTGCCAGCTCAAGCGGGGCCTCTTTCAACTATGGCTACACCTTC
>NA|NA|TRBV15|TRBJ1-1
CASSQGQVNTEAFF
TGTGCTTCCAGCCAGGGCCAAGTGAACACTGAAGCTTTCTTT
>once|NA|TRBV18|TRBJ1-2
CASSPSGDYGYTF
TGTGCCAGCTCGCCAAGTGGAGACTATGGCTACACCTTC
>NA|TRBD2|TRBV6-5|TRBJ2-3
CASSYAASGSTDTQYF
TGTGCCAGCAGTTACGCGGCTAGCGGGAGCACAGATACGCAGTATTTT
>NA|TRBD1|TRBV19|TRBJ2-3
CASSETGGRDTQYF
TGTGCCAGTAGTGAGACAGGGGGGAGGGATACGCAGTATTTT
>NA|TRBD1|TRBV4-3|TRBJ2-3
CASSQDRGGLITDTQYF
TGCGCCAGCAGCCAAGATAGAGGGGGCCTAATCACAGATACGCAGTATTTT
>NA|TRBD2|TRBV6-5|TRBJ2-3
CASSYRGGGGTDTQYF
TGTGCCAGCAGTTATCGGGGGGGTGGAGGCACAGATACGCAGTATTTT
>NA|NA|TRBV19|TRBJ1-1
CASSIVRGTLGAFF
TGTGCCAGTAGTATCGTCAGGGGTACTCTCGGAGCTTTCTTT
>NA|TRBD1|TRBV7-8|TRBJ1-2
CASSLKRETGSGYTF
TGTGCCAGCAGCTTAAAACGGGAGACAGGGAGCGGCTACACCTTC
>NA|NA|TRBV12-3/TRBV12-4|TRBJ1-2
CASSPQGFYGYTF
TGTGCCAGCAGTCCTCAGGGGTTCTATGGCTACACCTTC
>NA|TRBD1|TRBV2|TRBJ1-2
CASSVRTGNGGYTF
TGTGCCAGCAGTGTGCGGACAGGGAATGGTGGCTACACCTTC
>NA|NA|TRBV6-5|TRBJ1-1
CASSIQVTEAFF
TGTGCCAGCAGTATACAGGTCACTGAAGCTTTCTTT
>NA|TRBD1|TRBV5-1|TRBJ1-2
CASSLEVDRRGYTF
TGCGCCAGCAGCTTGGAAGTGGACAGGCGGGGCTACACCTTC